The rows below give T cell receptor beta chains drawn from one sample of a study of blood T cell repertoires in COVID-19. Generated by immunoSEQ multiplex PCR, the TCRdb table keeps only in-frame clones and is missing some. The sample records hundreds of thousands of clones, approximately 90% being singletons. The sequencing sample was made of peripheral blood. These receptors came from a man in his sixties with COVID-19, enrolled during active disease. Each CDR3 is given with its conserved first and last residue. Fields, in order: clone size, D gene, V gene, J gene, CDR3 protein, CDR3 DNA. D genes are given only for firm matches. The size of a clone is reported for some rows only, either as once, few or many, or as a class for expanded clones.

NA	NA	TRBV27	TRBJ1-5	CASRPTLTDYSNQPQHF	TGTGCCAGCAGGCCCACACTGACGGACTATAGCAATCAGCCCCAGCATTTT
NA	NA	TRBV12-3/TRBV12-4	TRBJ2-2	CASSPLHAKLFF	TGTGCCAGCAGTCCATTGCACGCGAAGCTGTTTTTT
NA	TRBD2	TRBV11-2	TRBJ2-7	CASSQSGVSSYEQYF	TGTGCCAGCAGCCAAAGCGGGGTAAGCTCCTACGAGCAGTACTTC
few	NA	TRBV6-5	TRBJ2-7	CASSYSTGVTYEQYF	TGTGCCAGCAGTTACTCCACCGGGGTTACCTACGAGCAGTACTTC
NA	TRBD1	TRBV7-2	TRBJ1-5	CASSLSRDRGQPQHF	TGTGCCAGCAGCTTGAGTCGGGACAGGGGTCAGCCCCAGCATTTT
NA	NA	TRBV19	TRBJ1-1	CASSISPTIEAFF	TGTGCCAGTAGTATATCCCCAACAATAGAAGCTTTCTTT
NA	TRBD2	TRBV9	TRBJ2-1	CASGTGGASNEQFF	TGTGCCAGCGGGACGGGGGGGGCCTCGAATGAGCAGTTCTTC
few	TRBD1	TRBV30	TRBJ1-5	CAWSGAGGAMGSNQPQHF	TGTGCCTGGAGTGGAGCAGGGGGCGCAATGGGTAGCAATCAGCCCCAGCATTTT
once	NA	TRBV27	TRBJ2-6	CASSPQISGANVLTF	TGTGCCAGCAGTCCCCAGATCTCTGGGGCCAACGTCCTGACTTTC
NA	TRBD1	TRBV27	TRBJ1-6	CASTYSTGGVDSPLHF	TGTGCCAGCACTTATTCGACAGGGGGCGTCGATTCACCCCTCCACTTT
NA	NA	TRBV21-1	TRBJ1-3	CASSKSQGGSASGNTIYF	TGTGCCAGCAGCAAAAGTCAGGGTGGATCAGCCTCTGGAAACACCATATATTTT
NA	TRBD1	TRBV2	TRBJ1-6	CASSERGTGRSPLHF	TGTGCCAGCAGCGAGAGGGGGACAGGGCGTTCACCCCTCCACTTT
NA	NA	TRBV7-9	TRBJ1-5	CASSLAQGPEPQHF	TGTGCCAGCAGCTTAGCCCAGGGGCCGGAGCCCCAGCATTTT
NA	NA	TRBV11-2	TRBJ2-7	CASSLRDSGAYEQYF	TGTGCCAGCAGCTTAAGGGACTCGGGGGCCTACGAGCAGTACTTC
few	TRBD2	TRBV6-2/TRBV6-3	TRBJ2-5	CASSPGLADSPRETQYF	TGTGCCAGCAGTCCGGGACTAGCGGACTCCCCACGGGAGACCCAGTACTTC
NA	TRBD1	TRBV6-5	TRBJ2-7	CASSYGRGRDEQYF	TGTGCCAGCAGTTACGGCAGGGGGCGGGACGAGCAGTACTTC
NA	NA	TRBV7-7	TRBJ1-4	CASSLNPGGKLFF	TGTGCTAGCAGCTTAAATCCGGGAGGAAAACTGTTTTTT
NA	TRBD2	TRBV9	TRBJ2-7	CASSPGGVGYEQYF	TGTGCCAGCAGCCCTGGGGGGGTGGGCTACGAGCAGTACTTC
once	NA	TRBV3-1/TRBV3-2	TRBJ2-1	CASSPLTGNEQFF	TGTGCCAGCAGCCCCCTCACGGGGAATGAGCAGTTCTTC
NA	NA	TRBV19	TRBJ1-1	CASRAGWQSNTEAFF	TGTGCCAGTAGGGCGGGTTGGCAGTCGAACACTGAAGCTTTCTTT
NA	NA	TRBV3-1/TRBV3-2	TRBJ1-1	CASSQRTGNTEAFF	TGTGCCAGCAGCCAAAGGACTGGGAACACTGAAGCTTTCTTT
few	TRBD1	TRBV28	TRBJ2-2	CASSTPGTGAAGGPGELFF	TGTGCCAGTTCCACTCCCGGGACAGGGGCGGCGGGAGGACCCGGGGAGCTGTTTTTT
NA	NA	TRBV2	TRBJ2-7	CASSEGGRAGEQYF	TGTGCCAGCAGTGAAGGCGGTAGGGCGGGCGAGCAGTACTTC
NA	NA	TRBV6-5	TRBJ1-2	CASSYGQAHNYGYTF	TGTGCCAGCAGTTACGGCCAGGCCCATAACTATGGCTACACCTTC
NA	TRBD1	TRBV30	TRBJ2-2	CAWRGGTGRTGELFF	TGTGCCTGGAGGGGTGGGACAGGGCGAACCGGGGAGCTGTTTTTT
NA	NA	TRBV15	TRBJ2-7	CATAGSYEQYF	TGTGCCACCGCGGGTTCCTACGAGCAGTACTTC
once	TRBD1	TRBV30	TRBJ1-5	CAWSQTGAYNQPQHF	TGTGCCTGGAGTCAGACAGGGGCCTACAATCAGCCCCAGCATTTT
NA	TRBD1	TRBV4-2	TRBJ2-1	CASSHSGTGGGYNEQFF	TGTGCCAGCAGCCACTCGGGGACAGGGGGAGGCTACAATGAGCAGTTCTTC
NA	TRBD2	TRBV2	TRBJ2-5	CASSETSGPRETQYF	TGTGCCAGCAGTGAAACTAGCGGACCCAGGGAGACCCAGTACTTC